These T cell receptor beta chains were read from a single sample in a study of cytomegalovirus exposure and HLA in healthy donors. Sequencing was performed with immunoSEQ multiplex PCR; in TCRdb, only in-frame clones are kept and a portion is missing. The sample carries some 120,000 clones, 70% to 75% recorded once. Specimen: PBMCs. The receptor source for this set is a woman aged 40 to 50 in good health and CMV-seronegative. Both conserved end residues are part of each CDR3. Each record gives: J gene, V gene, D gene, clone size, CDR3 protein, CDR3 DNA. A D gene is named only where the DNA matches it firmly. Clone sizes are given selectively: once, few, many, or a class where the clone is expanded.

>TRBJ2-4|TRBV12-1|NA|NA
CASSPVGTAGPRGNIQYF
TGTGCCAGCAGCCCAGTGGGGACAGCCGGTCCCAGGGGAAACATTCAGTACTTC
>TRBJ2-5|TRBV11-3|TRBD2|NA
CASSPGTSGFQETQYF
TGTGCCAGCAGCCCCGGGACTAGCGGTTTCCAAGAGACCCAGTACTTC
>TRBJ2-4|TRBV5-5|NA|NA
CASSLDEELAKNIQYF
TGTGCCAGCAGCTTAGATGAGGAACTAGCCAAAAACATTCAGTACTTC
>TRBJ2-7|TRBV2|TRBD2|few
CASSEGWGTSGRSTYEQYF
TGTGCCAGCAGTGAAGGTTGGGGAACTAGCGGGAGGTCCACCTACGAGCAGTACTTC
>TRBJ2-7|TRBV7-3|TRBD1|NA
CASSLWGGTGGYEQYF
TGTGCCAGCAGCTTATGGGGGGGGACAGGGGGATACGAGCAGTACTTC
>TRBJ2-2|TRBV28|NA|NA
CASRARQGITGELFF
TGTGCCAGCAGGGCTCGCCAGGGTATAACCGGGGAGCTGTTTTTT
>TRBJ1-2|TRBV5-7|NA|NA
CASSLGGGDYGYTF
TGTGCCAGCAGCTTGGGGGGGGGAGACTATGGCTACACCTTC
>TRBJ2-3|TRBV7-3|TRBD2|NA
CASSLGTSGGTDTQYF
TGTGCCAGCAGCTTAGGGACTAGCGGGGGCACAGATACGCAGTATTTT
>TRBJ2-2|TRBV7-6|NA|NA
CASSLASGGELFF
TGTGCCAGCAGCTTAGCAAGCGGGGGGGAGCTGTTTTTT
>TRBJ1-4|TRBV29-1|NA|NA
CSVALATNEKLFF
TGCAGCGTTGCCCTAGCAACTAATGAAAAACTGTTTTTT
>TRBJ1-1|TRBV7-2|TRBD1|NA
CASSLVGTGGPEAFF
TGTGCCAGCAGCTTAGTGGGGACAGGGGGCCCGGAAGCTTTCTTT
>TRBJ2-2|TRBV7-6|NA|few
CASSEWGAGELFF
TGTGCCAGCAGCGAATGGGGGGCCGGGGAGCTGTTTTTT
>TRBJ1-5|TRBV5-6|NA|NA
CASSLAGGDQPQHF
TGTGCCAGCAGCTTGGCGGGGGGCGATCAGCCCCAGCATTTT
>TRBJ1-2|TRBV11-2|NA|NA
CASSLDLGPRGYTF
TGTGCCAGCAGCTTAGACCTGGGGCCGCGGGGCTACACCTTC
>TRBJ2-5|TRBV5-1|TRBD2|NA
CASSLWSSGEETQYF
TGCGCCAGCAGCTTATGGTCTAGCGGCGAAGAGACCCAGTACTTC
>TRBJ2-5|TRBV18|NA|NA
CASSPLTVHQETQYF
TGTGCCAGCTCACCGTTGACAGTCCACCAAGAGACCCAGTACTTC
>TRBJ2-7|TRBV7-9|NA|NA
CASNARDSDEQYF
TGTGCCAGCAACGCCCGGGACTCTGACGAGCAGTACTTC
>TRBJ2-1|TRBV1|NA|NA
CTSSQDLSRDSYNEQFF
TGCACCAGCAGCCAAGATCTCTCCCGGGACTCCTACAATGAGCAGTTCTTC
>TRBJ2-1|TRBV6-6|NA|NA
CASSYSIANEQFF
TGTGCCAGCAGTTACTCGATAGCGAATGAGCAGTTCTTC
>TRBJ1-1|TRBV28|TRBD1|NA
CASGHRGLTSEAFF
TGTGCCAGCGGCCACAGGGGGTTGACCAGTGAAGCTTTCTTT
>TRBJ2-5|TRBV7-2|NA|NA
CASSLPWAETQYF
TGTGCCAGCAGCTTACCATGGGCTGAGACCCAGTACTTC
>TRBJ2-7|TRBV29-1|NA|NA
CSGPRKEEVGEQYF
TGCAGCGGGCCGAGAAAGGAGGAAGTAGGTGAGCAGTACTTC
>TRBJ2-3|TRBV5-1|TRBD1|NA
CASSWGNRGSTDTQYF
TGCGCCAGCAGCTGGGGGAACAGGGGGAGCACAGATACGCAGTATTTT
>TRBJ1-2|TRBV6-5|TRBD1|NA
CASSYRDRGYGYTF
TGTGCCAGCAGTTACCGGGACAGGGGCTATGGCTACACCTTC
>TRBJ2-7|TRBV4-3|TRBD1|NA
CASSQATGAYEQYF
TGCGCCAGCAGCCAAGCAACAGGGGCGTACGAGCAGTACTTC
>TRBJ1-2|TRBV6-1|NA|NA
CASSTQGIRNGYTF
TGTGCCAGCAGTACACAGGGTATCCGTAATGGCTACACCTTC
>TRBJ1-3|TRBV4-2|NA|few
CASSLWGVGNTIYF
TGTGCCAGCAGCCTCTGGGGGGTGGGAAACACCATATATTTT
>TRBJ2-3|TRBV6-1|NA|NA
CASSEAGGGVDTQYF
TGTGCCAGCAGTGAAGCGGGTGGAGGGGTAGATACGCAGTATTTT
>TRBJ1-5|TRBV28|NA|NA
CASRTGLQPQHF
TGTGCCAGCAGAACAGGGTTACAGCCCCAGCATTTT
>TRBJ1-4|TRBV5-6|TRBD1|NA
CASSLVGQDTGTMFF
TGTGCCAGCAGCTTGGTGGGACAGGATACCGGGACGATGTTTTTT
>TRBJ2-1|TRBV4-3|TRBD2|few
CASSFKGTSAYNEQFF
TGCGCCAGCAGTTTCAAGGGGACTAGCGCCTACAATGAGCAGTTCTTC
>TRBJ2-1|TRBV27|TRBD1|NA
CASKGQGTNEQFF
TGTGCCAGCAAGGGACAGGGGACCAATGAGCAGTTCTTC
>TRBJ2-2|TRBV25-1|TRBD1|NA
CASSESQGANTGELFF
TGTGCCAGCAGTGAATCCCAGGGGGCGAACACCGGGGAGCTGTTTTTT
>TRBJ1-1|TRBV5-4|NA|NA
CASSSPDNPEAFF
TGTGCCAGCAGCTCCCCGGACAACCCTGAAGCTTTCTTT
>TRBJ2-2|TRBV11-2|TRBD1|NA
CASSLETGFARELFF
TGTGCCAGCAGCTTAGAGACAGGGTTCGCCCGGGAGCTGTTTTTT
>TRBJ2-3|TRBV4-2|TRBD2|NA
CASSQDSSGSTDTQYF
TGTGCCAGCAGCCAAGATTCTAGCGGCAGCACAGATACGCAGTATTTT
>TRBJ1-1|TRBV25-1|NA|NA
CASSEYAQAEAFF
TGTGCCAGCAGTGAATATGCCCAGGCTGAAGCTTTCTTT
>TRBJ2-1|TRBV6-6|NA|NA
CASSYFVTRGYNEQFF
TGTGCCAGCAGTTACTTTGTGACTAGGGGCTACAATGAGCAGTTCTTC
>TRBJ2-7|TRBV7-2|NA|few
CASSSATGSYEQYF
TGTGCCAGCAGCTCTGCAACAGGGTCCTACGAGCAGTACTTC
>TRBJ1-4|TRBV9|NA|NA
CASSSRPGGGEKLFF
TGTGCCAGCAGCTCCCGCCCGGGGGGGGGCGAAAAACTGTTTTTT
>TRBJ2-7|TRBV10-3|TRBD2|many
CAISPAGGKAYEQYF
TGTGCCATCAGTCCCGCGGGAGGGAAGGCTTACGAGCAGTACTTC
>TRBJ1-2|TRBV25-1|NA|few
CASSLSAVYGYTF
TGTGCCAGCAGCTTGTCGGCGGTCTATGGCTACACCTTC
>TRBJ2-1|TRBV6-6|TRBD2|NA
CASSYSGLDSYNEQFF
TGTGCCAGCAGTTACTCGGGACTAGATTCCTACAATGAGCAGTTCTTC
>TRBJ1-1|TRBV10-3|NA|NA
CAISESTGGTEAFF
TGTGCCATCAGTGAGTCGACTGGTGGCACTGAAGCTTTCTTT
>TRBJ1-2|TRBV7-2|NA|once
CASSSYEPQDYGYTF
TGTGCCAGCAGCTCGTACGAACCACAGGATTATGGCTACACCTTC
>TRBJ2-1|TRBV7-6|NA|few
CASVASGSSYNEQFF
TGTGCCAGCGTTGCCAGCGGAAGCTCCTACAATGAGCAGTTCTTC
>TRBJ1-2|TRBV5-6|NA|NA
CASRRGPSYGYTF
TGTGCCAGCCGGAGGGGTCCCAGCTATGGCTACACCTTC